This T cell receptor beta chain stems from a study of read filtering for tumor transcriptome and immune sequencing. Study in general: TCR-mapped reads were about 3.5 to 10.27 million with IR-seq versus about 85 to 1,300 with RNA-seq. The study, taken as a whole, reports: The sorted CD138-negative fraction was a mixed bone marrow immune population, not purified T cells. IR-seq captured clonotypes deeper and more reliably than RNA-seq.

CDR3 length equals 16 residues. Germline V CDR1 and CDR2: MGHRA, YSYEKL. V lost 1 base and J 5 bases, leaving 15 bases between the germline ends. Molecular barcoded adaptors covering alpha/delta and beta/gamma chains were used on roughly 370 ng RNA. TCRdb ran MiXCR on the reads and lists one entry per CDR3 protein. The sample holds tens of thousands of distinct CDR3 sequences, approximately 19% seen once. This clonotype is labeled as medium-sized (0.01 to 0.1%). The target antigen is unknown. The specimen was a population of CD138-negative cells sorted from bone marrow. This chain joins TRBV4-1 and TRBJ2-1; D remains unclear. This clonotype was sampled from a donor aged 40 or older with multiple myeloma. The CDR3 sequence: CASSQGVASSHNEQFF. The CDR3 coding sequence is TGCGCCAGCAGCCAAGGAGTGGCTAGTTCCCACAATGAGCAGTTCTTC.